These 30 T cell receptor beta chains came from one sample sequenced in a study of CD4+ T cells in melanoma. Profiling relied on immunoSEQ multiplex PCR, and the TCRdb table lists in-frame clones only, not all of them. The sample has 15,000 or so clones, 60% to 80% seen once. Sequencing input: cells from a culture (not recorded whether cultured in vitro). The receptors come from a human donor with melanoma.

The genes are TRBV7-2 and TRBJ2-7; 12 bases agree with TRBD1. Looked up from germline, CDR1 is SGHTA and CDR2 is FQGNSA. The CDR3 is 15 residues long. V lost 1 base to trimming and J lost 7 bases; unmatched junction nucleotides: 5. The CDR3 DNA follows: TGTGCCAGCAGCTTAGGGGGACAGGGGGCGCGGGAGCAGTACTTC. This encodes CASSLGGQGAREQYF. The entire variable domain, with the rest obtained from reference TRBV7-2 and TRBJ2-7, is as follows: GAGVSQSPSNKVTEKGKDVELRCDPISGHTALYWYRQSLGQGLEFLIYFQGNSAPDKSGLPSDRFSAERTGGSVSTLTIQRTQQEDSAVYLCASSLGGQGAREQYFGPGTRLTVT.

By its share, this clone is large (0.1 to 1%). V and J are TRBV6-1 and TRBJ2-7; D perhaps matches TRBD1 (5 bases). CDR1 and CDR2 (germline): MNHNS, SASEGT. This CDR3 has 13 residues. With 5 bases removed from V and 4 bases from J, the gap between germline ends came to 12 bases. CDR3 sequence: CASSSGRQYEQYF. CDR3 in DNA: TGTGCCAGCAGTTCAGGGCGTCAGTACGAGCAGTACTTC.

The J gene is TRBJ1-2, the V gene TRBV15; 7 bases map to TRBD1. CDR3 length equals 16 residues. CDR1 is LNHNV, CDR2 YYDKDF, per germline (reference sequence). V dropped 4 bases and J dropped 8; count of bases not matched to a gene: 16. For the CDR3, the DNA is TGTGCCACCAGCATTCAAAACAGGGGTCCTCCGTCCGGCTACACCTTC. Amino acids: CATSIQNRGPPSGYTF.

This chain connects TRBV27 to TRBJ2-6; D unresolved. V lost 3 bases and J 1 base, leaving 16 bases between the germline ends. CDR3 length: 18 amino acids. Germline V gene lookup returns CDR1 MNHEY and CDR2 SMNVEV (reference sequence). The CDR3 protein is CASSLKGRRQSGANVLTF. The CDR3 nucleotides are TGTGCCAGCAGTTTGAAAGGGCGCCGGCAATCTGGGGCCAACGTCCTGACTTTC.

The table lists this clone with a few counts. The chain combines TRBV30 with TRBJ1-1; D uncertain. Germline CDR1 and CDR2: GTSNPN and SVGIG (reference sequence). V was trimmed by 2 bases and J by 4 bases, leaving 11 bases between them. CDR3 length: 13 amino acids. The CDR3 region has the DNA TGTGCCTGGAGTATCCCGGAGCGCACTGAAGCTTTCTTT. Translated: CAWSIPERTEAFF.

In its sample, this clone was seen a few times. V gene TRBV6-6 combines with J gene TRBJ1-2, with no clear D. The V end lost 4 bases, the J end lost 8 bases, and 14 bases lay between the germline ends. This CDR3 is 13 amino acids long. From germline, CDR1 is MNHNY and CDR2 SVGAGI (reference sequence). The CDR3 region is CASSLQSGGGYTF. The CDR3 DNA reads TGTGCCAGCAGTTTACAGTCTGGAGGGGGCTACACCTTC.

The chain combines TRBV30 with TRBJ2-5; 9 nucleotides agree with TRBD1. J gave up 5 bases and V 3 bases, and 10 bases lay outside the gene matches. The germline CDR1 and CDR2 sequences are GTSNPN and SVGIG (reference sequence). The CDR3 loop spans 15 amino acids. The CDR3 DNA follows: TGTGCCTGGAGCCAGCCGGGACAGGGTTCCGAGACCCAGTACTTC. This gives the protein CAWSQPGQGSETQYF.

The sample holds one count of this clone. The V and J genes are TRBV19 and TRBJ1-5, with 8 bases that match TRBD1. The CDR3 is 16 residues long. The junction had 7 bases not matched to a gene; V was cut back by 3 bases and J by 3 bases. The germline CDR1 and CDR2 sequences are LNHDA and SQIVND (reference sequence). CDR3 DNA sequence: TGTGCCAGTAGTATCGGCCGCAGGGGGCCCAATCAGCCCCAGCATTTT. Its protein product is CASSIGRRGPNQPQHF. The variable domain in full, with the rest retrieved from reference TRBV19 and TRBJ1-5, is DGGITQSPKYLFRKEGQNVTLSCEQNLNHDAMYWYRQDPGQGLRLIYYSQIVNDFQKGDIAEGYSVSREKKESFPLTVTSAQKNPTAFYLCASSIGRRGPNQPQHFGDGTRLSIL.

This chain uses TRBV11-3 with TRBJ1-1; D unresolved. CDR3 length: 16 amino acids. The germline gives CDR1 SGHNT, CDR2 YENEEA. Trimming left V 3 bases short and J 4 bases short, with 18 bases between. In nucleotides, the CDR3 is TGTGCCAGCAGCTTTCGGTCGGGAAGAGGTGGCACTGAAGCTTTCTTT. It yields the protein CASSFRSGRGGTEAFF.

This chain uses TRBV10-2 with TRBJ2-7, with 11 positions matching TRBD2. Germline CDR1 WSHSY, CDR2 SAAADI. V lost 2 bases, J lost 2 bases, and 8 bases stayed unmatched. The CDR3 sequence is 17 residues long. CDR3 nucleotides: TGCGCCAGCAGTGAGGCTAGCGGGGGGCGATCCGCCTACGAGCAGTACTTC. Its protein is CASSEASGGRSAYEQYF.

This clone was counted a few times. The gene calls are TRBV29-1 and TRBJ2-2; 11 nucleotides match TRBD1. Germline V gene data show CDR1 as SQVTM and CDR2 as ANQGSEA. With 6 bases clipped from V and 6 bases from J, the junction kept 6 bases outside the gene matches. There are 14 residues in the CDR3. CDR3 in amino acids: CSVRTGGAAGELFF. Here the CDR3 DNA reads TGCAGCGTGAGGACAGGGGGCGCAGCCGGGGAGCTGTTTTTT.

The V gene is TRBV6-1, the J gene TRBJ2-2, with D perhaps TRBD1 (5 bases). Germline CDR1 reads MNHNS; CDR2 reads SASEGT. Trimming shortened V by 4 bases and J by 6 bases, and 12 bases separated the two germline ends. The CDR3 sequence is 14 residues long. DNA for the CDR3: TGTGCCAGCAGTGCGACAGTCGAGGCCGGGGAGCTGTTTTTT. This encodes CASSATVEAGELFF.

The chain couples TRBV2 to TRBJ1-5; D call uncertain. V lost 1 base and J 5 bases, leaving 6 bases between the germline ends. Germline CDR1 and CDR2: SNHLY and FYNNEI. CDR3 length: 13 amino acids. The CDR3 spells CASSEDSHQPQHF. The DNA for the CDR3 is TGTGCCAGCAGTGAAGACAGTCATCAGCCCCAGCATTTT.

The chain joins TRBV9 to TRBJ2-7, with D hard to call. Germline V CDR1 and CDR2: SGDLS, YYNGEE. The CDR3 length is 14 residues. Deletions cut 0 bases from V and 3 bases from J, with 10 bases between. CDR3 loop: CASSVDPAFYEQYF. DNA for the CDR3: TGTGCCAGCAGCGTAGACCCGGCCTTCTACGAGCAGTACTTC.

The chain couples TRBV6-6 to TRBJ1-2; 8 positions match TRBD1. The CDR3 is 13 amino acids. The V and J ends lost 6 bases and 7 bases, in that order; junction bases with no gene match: 7. The germline CDR1 and CDR2 sequences are MNHNY and SVGAGI (reference sequence). This chain's CDR3 is CASSPDRAAGYTF. DNA for the CDR3: TGTGCCAGCAGCCCGGACAGGGCTGCTGGCTACACCTTC.

The V call is TRBV5-1, the J call TRBJ1-4, with 7 bases matching TRBD1. The CDR3 has 13 residues. V shed 5 bases, J shed 8 bases, and the junction held 6 bases outside the gene matches. Looked up from germline, CDR1 is SGHRS and CDR2 is YFSETQ. The CDR3 DNA sequence: TGCGCCAGCAGTTTGACAGGGTACGAAAAACTGTTTTTT. This codes for CASSLTGYEKLFF.

J is TRBJ2-5 and V is TRBV7-9, with TRBD1 as a possible D gene (5 bases). Looked up from germline, CDR1 is SEHNR and CDR2 is FQNEAQ (reference sequence). The CDR3 has 14 amino acids. Trimming stripped 1 base from V and 3 bases from J, with 9 bases between. In DNA, the CDR3 is TGTGCCAGCAGCTTAGAAAGGGGAAAAGAGACCCAGTACTTC. Its translation is CASSLERGKETQYF. Full variable domain (outside the CDR3, taken from reference TRBV7-9 and TRBJ2-5): DTGVSQNPRHKITKRGQNVTFRCDPISEHNRLYWYRQTLGQGPEFLTYFQNEAQLEKSRLLSDRFSAERPKGSFSTLEIQRTEQGDSAMYLCASSLERGKETQYFGPGTRLLVL.

The chain is built from TRBV9 and TRBJ2-2; TRBD2 matches 8 bases. CDR1 SGDLS and CDR2 YYNGEE come from the germline V gene. The CDR3 is 16 amino acids. J gave up 6 bases and V 2 bases, and 9 bases lay outside the gene matches. CDR3 bases: TGTGCCAGCAGCGTTTACGGGGGGGCAGGGGCCGGGGAGCTGTTTTTT. Translated, it gives CASSVYGGAGAGELFF.

This clone was detected only once. In the same sample, other DNA sequences code for this CDR3. This chain links TRBV29-1 with TRBJ1-2, with D perhaps TRBD1 (5 bases). Trimming left V 5 bases short and J 4 bases short, with 17 bases between. CDR3 length equals 14 residues. The germline gives CDR1 SQVTM, CDR2 ANQGSEA. DNA for the CDR3: TGCAGCGTTAGGCAGGGCCGGGGTAGCTATGGCTACACCTTC. This sequence encodes CSVRQGRGSYGYTF.

The chain employs TRBV7-2 and TRBJ2-2; the D gene is possibly TRBD1 (5 bases). V dropped 6 bases and J dropped 2 bases, with 13 bases sitting between them. The CDR3 loop spans 15 amino acids. From germline, CDR1 is SGHTA and CDR2 FQGNSA. The CDR3: CASRQGARNTGELFF. The DNA for the CDR3 is TGTGCCAGCAGACAAGGGGCGAGAAACACCGGGGAGCTGTTTTTT. Combining the CDR3 with reference TRBV7-2 and TRBJ2-2 gives the whole variable domain GAGVSQSPSNKVTEKGKDVELRCDPISGHTALYWYRQSLGQGLEFLIYFQGNSAPDKSGLPSDRFSAERTGGSVSTLTIQRTQQEDSAVYLCASRQGARNTGELFFGEGSRLTVL.

This clone was found once. V is TRBV6-5 and J is TRBJ1-1; TRBD1 is a possible D gene (5 bases). The CDR3 totals 15 residues. Trimming took 2 bases from V and 4 from J, leaving 14 bases between them. The V gene's germline CDR1 is MNHEY and CDR2 SVGAGI. CDR3 bases: TGTGCCAGCAGTTACGGGCCGGGACGCGGCACTGAAGCTTTCTTT. Translation gives CASSYGPGRGTEAFF.

CDR3 region: CASSSLGGQGGPYEQYF. The CDR3, as DNA: TGTGCCAGCAGCTCTTTGGGGGGTCAGGGGGGACCCTACGAGCAGTACTTC. The genes are TRBV11-2 and TRBJ2-7; perhaps TRBD1 as D (7 bases). Germline CDR1 reads SGHAT; CDR2 reads FQNNGV. V dropped 4 bases and J dropped 2 bases, with 21 bases sitting between them. The CDR3 contains 17 residues. Full variable domain (outside the CDR3, taken from reference TRBV11-2 and TRBJ2-7): EAGVAQSPRYKIIEKRQSVAFWCNPISGHATLYWYQQILGQGPKLLIQFQNNGVVDDSQLPKDRFSAERLKGVDSTLKIQPAKLEDSAVYLCASSSLGGQGGPYEQYFGPGTRLTVT.

This clone is deemed medium-sized. The chain joins TRBV6-6 to TRBJ1-5; 7 bases line up with TRBD1. The CDR3 is 16 amino acids. Germline trimming cut 6 bases from V and 0 bases from J; bases unmatched to any gene: 8. The germline V gene encodes CDR1 MNHNY and CDR2 SVGAGI (reference sequence). CDR3 amino acids: CASSRGAQISNQPQHF. DNA for the CDR3: TGTGCCAGCAGCAGGGGGGCCCAAATTAGCAATCAGCCCCAGCATTTT.

V gene TRBV6-1 combines with J gene TRBJ1-1; D may be TRBD1 (5 bases). The V end was cut by 2 bases, the J end by 4 bases, with 5 bases between. Germline V CDR1 and CDR2: MNHNS, SASEGT. This CDR3 spans 12 amino acids. The CDR3 loop is CASSEQGTEAFF. The CDR3 DNA reads TGTGCCAGCAGTGAACAGGGCACTGAAGCTTTCTTT.

The V call is TRBV5-8, the J call TRBJ1-1, with a possible D match to TRBD1 (5 bases). CDR1 and CDR2 (germline): SGHTS, YDEGEE. Trimming left V 6 bases short and J 0 bases short, with 12 bases between. The CDR3 contains 14 residues. DNA of the CDR3: TGTGCCAGCAAGACAGCTCTTATGAACACTGAAGCTTTCTTT. Protein sequence: CASKTALMNTEAFF. Based on the CDR3 plus reference TRBV5-8 and TRBJ1-1, the full variable domain is EAGVTQSPTHLIKTRGQQATLRCSPISGHTSVYWYQQALGLGLQFLLWYDEGEERNRGNFPPRFSGRQFPNYSSELNVNALELEDSALYLCASKTALMNTEAFFGQGTRLTVV.

This chain uses TRBV9 with TRBJ2-6; D is tentatively TRBD1 or TRBD2 (5 bases each). This CDR3 comprises 18 residues. Trimming cost V 0 bases and J 0 bases, with 13 bases left between them. Germline lookup yields CDR1 SGDLS and CDR2 YYNGEE. CDR3 sequence reads: CASSVAGDPYSGANVLTF. The CDR3 nucleotides read TGTGCCAGCAGCGTAGCCGGGGACCCCTACTCTGGGGCCAACGTCCTGACTTTC.

This chain joins TRBV28 and TRBJ1-2; D ambiguous. This CDR3 has 10 amino acids. The germline V gene has CDR1 MDHEN and CDR2 SYDVKM. Deletions cut 4 bases from V and 4 bases from J, with 1 base between. The CDR3 sequence: CASSSYGYTF. The CDR3 bases are TGTGCCAGCAGTTCCTATGGCTACACCTTC.

This clone turned up a few times. The J gene is TRBJ2-2, the V gene TRBV7-2; 9 bases are a match to TRBD2. The CDR3 has 15 residues. Germline-derived CDR1 and CDR2 are SGHTA and FQGNSA. With V trimmed by 5 bases and J by 6 bases, 7 bases remained unmatched. The CDR3 reads CASSGGGGVAGELFF. In DNA, the CDR3 is TGTGCCAGCAGCGGCGGGGGGGGCGTAGCCGGGGAGCTGTTTTTT.

V gene TRBV6-4 combines with J gene TRBJ2-4, with 8 bases identical to TRBD1. Germline-derived CDR1 and CDR2 are MRHNA and SNTAGT. The CDR3 spans 19 residues. Unmatched junction bases numbered 15, after V lost 5 bases and J lost 0 bases. In DNA, the CDR3 is TGTGCCAGCAGTCGCGCCGGGACAGGTCTACTGCCAGCCAAAAACATTCAGTACTTC. Translating it yields CASSRAGTGLLPAKNIQYF.

The CDR3 nucleotides read TGTGCCAGCAGCCCCAGACAGGGCGGCTCCTTGTTCGAGCAGTACTTC. Translated, it gives CASSPRQGGSLFEQYF. The J gene is TRBJ2-7, the V gene TRBV7-3, with 7 bases identical to TRBD1. CDR3 size: 16 residues. V shed 5 bases and J 6 bases; nucleotides not matched to a gene: 16. From germline, CDR1 is SGHTA and CDR2 FQGTGA.